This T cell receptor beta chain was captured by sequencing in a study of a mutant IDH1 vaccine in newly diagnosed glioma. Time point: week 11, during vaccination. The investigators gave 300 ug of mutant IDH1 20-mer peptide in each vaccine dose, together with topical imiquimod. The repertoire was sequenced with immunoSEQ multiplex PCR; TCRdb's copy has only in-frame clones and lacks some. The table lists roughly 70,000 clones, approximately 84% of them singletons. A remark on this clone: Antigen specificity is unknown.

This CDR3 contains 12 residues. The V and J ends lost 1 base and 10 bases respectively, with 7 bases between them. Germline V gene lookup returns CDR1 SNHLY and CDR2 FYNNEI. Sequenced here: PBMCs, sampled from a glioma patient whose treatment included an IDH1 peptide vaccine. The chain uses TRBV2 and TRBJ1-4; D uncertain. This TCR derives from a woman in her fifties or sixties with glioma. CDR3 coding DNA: TGTGCCAGCAGTGAAGTAGCCCCAAAACTGTTTTTT. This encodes CASSEVAPKLFF.